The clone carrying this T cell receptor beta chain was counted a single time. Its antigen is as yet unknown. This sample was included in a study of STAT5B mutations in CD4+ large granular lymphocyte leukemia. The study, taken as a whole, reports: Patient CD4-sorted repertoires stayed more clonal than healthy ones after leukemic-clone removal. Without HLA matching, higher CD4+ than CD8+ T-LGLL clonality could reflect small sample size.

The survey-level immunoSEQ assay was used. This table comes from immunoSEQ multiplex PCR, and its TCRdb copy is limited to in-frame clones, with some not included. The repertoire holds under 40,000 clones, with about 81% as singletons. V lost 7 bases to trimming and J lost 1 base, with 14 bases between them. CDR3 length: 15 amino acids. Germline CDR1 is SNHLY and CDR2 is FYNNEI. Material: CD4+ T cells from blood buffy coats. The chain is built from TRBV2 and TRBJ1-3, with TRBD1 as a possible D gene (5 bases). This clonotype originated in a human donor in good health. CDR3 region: CASKTSGGSGNTIYF. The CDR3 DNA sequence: TGTGCCAGCAAGACCTCGGGGGGATCTGGAAACACCATATATTTT. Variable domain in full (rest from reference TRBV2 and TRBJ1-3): EPEVTQTPSHQVTQMGQEVILRCVPISNHLYFYWYRQILGQKVEFLVSFYNNEISEKSEIFDDQFSVERPDGSNFTLKIRSTKLEDSAMYFCASKTSGGSGNTIYFGEGSWLTVV.